This T cell receptor (beta chain) was sequenced during a study of blood T cell repertoires in COVID-19. Trimming took 3 bases from V and 0 from J, leaving 15 bases between them. This CDR3 contains 17 residues. Some clones are missing from TCRdb's copy, which holds only in-frame ones; the method was immunoSEQ multiplex PCR. The table has about 240,000 clones, approximately 90% seen once; the top ten hold 3.5% to 5%. Participants were aged roughly 18 to 100 years from 20 to 30 US areas. Self-reported history from a screening survey and questionnaire set each donor's cohort. The chain employs TRBV23-1 and TRBJ2-4, with D possibly TRBD1 on 6 matching bases. TRBV23-1 is an ORF; its function is uncertain. Material: PBMCs or T cells enriched from blood (not recorded which). The sequence was obtained from a young woman who had recovered from COVID-19. This CDR3 reads CASSHSRTALAKNIQYF. The DNA of the CDR3 is TGCGCCAGCAGTCATTCCAGGACAGCTCTAGCCAAAAACATTCAGTACTTC.